This T cell receptor (beta chain) was found in a study of blood T cell repertoires in COVID-19. Method: immunoSEQ multiplex PCR; TCRdb's copy keeps in-frame clones and lacks some. The sample has 70,000 or so clones; around 89% are singletons. Germline CDR1 SGHTA, CDR2 FQGNSA. V was clipped by 6 bases and J by 7 bases, with 18 bases between them. This CDR3 comprises 14 residues. Specimen: peripheral blood. This rearrangement joins TRBV7-2 to TRBJ2-5; the D gene is possibly TRBD2 (5 bases). The receptor was isolated from a man in his sixties with acute or convalescent COVID-19. In DNA, the CDR3 is TGTGCCAGCAGTTCGGATCTAGCCCCGACGACCCAGTACTTC. It specifies CASSSDLAPTTQYF.